Below, 19 T cell receptor beta chains from the same sample are listed, as sequenced in a study of T cell repertoires in cytomegalovirus infection. TCRdb ran MiXCR on the reads and lists one entry per CDR3 protein. The profile shows around 260,000 distinct CDR3 sequences, roughly a quarter of them singletons. The sequenced sample was PBMCs. All receptors come from a human donor in good health (CMV status not recorded). Some clones in this sample may be carry-over from other donors' samples.

The rearrangement uses TRBV25-1 and TRBJ2-7; D might be TRBD1 or TRBD2, each matching 5 bases. V dropped 8 bases and J dropped 4 bases, with 15 bases sitting between them. Germline V gene data show CDR1 as MGHDK and CDR2 as SYGVNS. The CDR3 runs 13 residues. The CDR3: CASGDLSVYEQYF. CDR3 coding DNA: TGTGCCAGCGGGGACCTCTCTGTTTACGAGCAGTACTTC.

The rearrangement joins TRBV24-1 to TRBJ2-2; D is perhaps TRBD2 (5 bases). From germline, CDR1 is KGHDR and CDR2 SFDVKD. This CDR3 spans 16 amino acids. The germline V and J ends were trimmed by 4 bases and 2 bases, with 13 bases remaining between them. The CDR3 bases are TGTGCCACCAGTGACTTGAGCGGAGCCAACACCGGGGAGCTGTTTTTT. It encodes CATSDLSGANTGELFF.

The chain uses TRBV4-3 and TRBJ2-7, with D perhaps matching TRBD1 (6 bases). The V gene's germline CDR1 is LGHNA and CDR2 YSLEER. CDR3 length: 14 residues. V was trimmed by 3 bases and J by 3 bases, leaving 12 bases between them. CDR3 sequence (DNA): TGCGCCAGCAGCCAGATACAGGGAAACTACGAGCAGTACTTC. It specifies CASSQIQGNYEQYF.

This clonotype was picked up a small number of times. This sequence joins TRBV6-1 and TRBJ2-3; TRBD1 matches 9 bases. The V and J ends lost 6 bases and 2 bases, in that order; junction bases with no gene match: 6. Germline-derived CDR1 and CDR2 are MNHNS and SASEGT. CDR3 length equals 15 residues. The CDR3 sequence: CASRLQGANTDTQYF. DNA for the CDR3: TGTGCCAGCAGACTACAGGGGGCAAACACAGATACGCAGTATTTT.

In this sample, this clonotype turned up a few times. The CDR3 protein is CASSVGQGCGELFF. Here the CDR3 DNA reads TGTGCCAGCAGCGTGGGACAGGGTTGCGGGGAGCTGTTTTTT. The J gene is TRBJ2-2, the V gene TRBV2; 9 positions agree with TRBD1. CDR1 SNHLY and CDR2 FYNNEI come from the germline V gene. The CDR3 is made up of 14 amino acids. V shed 6 bases, J shed 7 bases, and the junction held 6 bases outside the gene matches.

This clonotype was counted many times. The CDR3 nucleotides are TGTGCCAGCCACGAAGAACCCTACAATGAGCAGTTCTTC. Its protein is CASHEEPYNEQFF. This chain joins TRBV2 and TRBJ2-1, with unresolved D. The germline V and J ends were trimmed by 8 bases and 2 bases, with 10 bases remaining between them. This CDR3 is 13 amino acids long. Per the germline V gene, CDR1 is SNHLY and CDR2 is FYNNEI.

This clonotype came up many times. J is TRBJ2-5 and V is TRBV7-8, with D maybe TRBD2 (6 bases). CDR1 SGHVS and CDR2 FQNEAQ come from the germline V gene. Trimming left V 7 bases short and J 0 bases short, with 21 bases between. CDR3 size: 17 residues. The CDR3, as DNA: TGTGCCAGCAAGCACCGGGTGGGGGAGGCTTACCAAGAGACCCAGTACTTC. It is translated as CASKHRVGEAYQETQYF.

This rearrangement joins TRBV5-1 to TRBJ2-1, with TRBD1 matching 7 bases. This CDR3 has 15 amino acids. J was trimmed by 6 bases and V by 0 bases; bases with no gene match: 6. Germline CDR1 is SGHRS and CDR2 is YFSETQ. CDR3 in amino acids: CASSLVGGEVNEQFF. CDR3 in DNA: TGCGCCAGCAGCTTGGTAGGGGGCGAGGTCAATGAGCAGTTCTTC.

This clonotype was seen more than once but under ten times. CDR3 nucleotides: TGTGCCAGCAGCTCCGGCTACAGCTTGACGGAGACCCAGTACTTC. It encodes CASSSGYSLTETQYF. The chain couples TRBV11-2 to TRBJ2-5; D gene uncertain. Germline V CDR1 and CDR2: SGHAT, FQNNGV. The CDR3 spans 15 residues. The V and J ends lost 4 bases and 5 bases respectively, with 17 bases between them.

The rearrangement uses TRBV2 and TRBJ2-7; D ambiguous. Trimming took off 10 bases at V and 6 bases at J, with 13 bases between the two ends. The germline CDR1 and CDR2 sequences are SNHLY and FYNNEI. The CDR3 contains 11 residues. The CDR3 is CATHVLGEQYF. The CDR3 nucleotides read TGTGCCACCCATGTTCTCGGCGAGCAGTACTTC.

A few counts support this clonotype. The CDR3 DNA is TGCGCCAGCAGCTTGGGGCAGGGCGCCGAGCAGTACTTC. Translation: CASSLGQGAEQYF. J is TRBJ2-7 and V is TRBV5-1; the D gene is possibly TRBD1 (5 bases). The germline V and J ends were trimmed by 0 bases and 6 bases, with 10 bases remaining between them. Germline CDR1 and CDR2: SGHRS and YFSETQ. The CDR3 has 13 residues.

The chain combines TRBV7-2 with TRBJ2-3; D might be TRBD2 (6 bases). V lost 2 bases, J lost 5 bases, and 14 bases lay in between. The germline CDR1 and CDR2 sequences are SGHTA and FQGNSA. The CDR3 totals 15 residues. CDR3: CASSLMGGLIDTQYF. In nucleotides, the CDR3 is TGTGCCAGCAGCTTAATGGGGGGTCTAATAGATACGCAGTATTTT. The full variable domain, completed using reference TRBV7-2 and TRBJ2-3, is GAGVSQSPSNKVTEKGKDVELRCDPISGHTALYWYRQSLGQGLEFLIYFQGNSAPDKSGLPSDRFSAERTGGSVSTLTIQRTQQEDSAVYLCASSLMGGLIDTQYFGPGTRLTVL.

This clonotype showed up many times. This chain connects TRBV7-2 to TRBJ2-6; D unclear. V was trimmed by 0 bases and J by 4 bases, leaving 1 base between them. The CDR3 contains 13 residues. The germline gives CDR1 SGHTA, CDR2 FQGNSA. For the CDR3, the DNA is TGTGCCAGCAGCTTAGCCGGGGCCAACGTCCTGACTTTC. The encoded protein is CASSLAGANVLTF.

The J gene is TRBJ2-1, the V gene TRBV7-9, with D possibly matching TRBD1 (5 bases). From germline, CDR1 is SEHNR and CDR2 FQNEAQ (reference sequence). The CDR3 is 14 amino acids. V was shortened by 5 bases and J by 5 bases, with 13 bases between the two germline ends. Here the CDR3 DNA reads TGTGCCAGCAGCCTCGGTGGGGCAGACAATGAGCAGTTCTTC. Amino acids: CASSLGGADNEQFF.

The genes are TRBV19 and TRBJ2-1; 7 bases fit TRBD1. The trim removed 5 bases at V and 16 bases at J, leaving 14 bases unmatched. Germline V gene lookup returns CDR1 LNHDA and CDR2 SQIVND (reference sequence). The CDR3 length is 13 residues. CDR3 sequence: CASSGENRDRYFF. Here the CDR3 DNA reads TGTGCCAGTAGTGGAGAAAACCGGGACAGATATTTCTTC.

This clonotype showed up many times. The chain employs TRBV7-2 and TRBJ2-4, with TRBD2 matching over 7 bases. The CDR3 has 20 amino acids. Germline CDR1 is SGHTA and CDR2 is FQGNSA. V trimming: 4 bases; J trimming: 6 bases; junction bases outside the gene matches: 24. The CDR3 reads CASSYFAGAREGHKRNIQYF. CDR3 DNA sequence: TGTGCCAGCAGCTATTTCGCGGGAGCCCGGGAAGGGCATAAGAGAAACATTCAGTACTTC.

The sample holds a few counts of this clonotype. J is TRBJ2-2 and V is TRBV6-5; D is ambiguous. Trimming removed 6 bases at V and 0 bases at J, with 11 bases between. Germline V lookup: CDR1 MNHEY, CDR2 SVGAGI. CDR3 length: 15 amino acids. The CDR3 spells CASRPVGTNTGELFF. CDR3 DNA sequence: TGTGCCAGCAGACCCGTGGGAACGAACACCGGGGAGCTGTTTTTT.

This chain connects TRBV19 to TRBJ2-6; 11 positions match TRBD2. Germline V gene data show CDR1 as LNHDA and CDR2 as SQIVND (reference sequence). This CDR3 is built from 19 residues. Losses at the gene ends were 7 bases for V and 2 bases for J; bases not matched to a gene: 13. The DNA for the CDR3 is TGTGCCAGTAATGGGGGGGCTAGCGGGGGGATTGCTGGGGCCAACGTCCTGACTTTC. It yields the protein CASNGGASGGIAGANVLTF. Complete variable domain (other parts from reference TRBV19 and TRBJ2-6): DGGITQSPKYLFRKEGQNVTLSCEQNLNHDAMYWYRQDPGQGLRLIYYSQIVNDFQKGDIAEGYSVSREKKESFPLTVTSAQKNPTAFYLCASNGGASGGIAGANVLTFGAGSRLTVL.

This clonotype was observed a few times. The rearrangement links TRBV20-1 to TRBJ2-7; possibly TRBD2 for D (6 bases). Trimming took 5 bases from V and 2 from J, leaving 13 bases between them. Germline loops: CDR1 DFQATT, CDR2 SNEGSKA (reference sequence). This CDR3 spans 13 amino acids. For the CDR3, the DNA is TGCAGTGCTCTGGCGGAGGGAACCTACGAGCAGTACTTC. Encoded protein: CSALAEGTYEQYF.